This TCR beta chain was observed in a study of response to subunit inactivated influenza vaccine. V lost 1 base to trimming and J lost 2 bases, with 9 bases between them. The CDR3 is 14 residues long. Germline-derived CDR1 and CDR2 are SGHAT and FQNNGV. One entry per CDR3 protein results from TCRdb running MiXCR on the RT-PCR reads. The data hold about 570,000 distinct CDR3 sequences, with roughly 12% observed a single time. This same sample was also taken into another study, of T cells expressing NK-cell markers. From that second work: Scientists made TCR beta cDNA using 5'RACE template switching with UMIs. Eight donors were sequenced, of whom seven were HCMV-seropositive, while the remaining one was HCMV-seronegative. What restricted sorting to alpha-beta TCR T cells in several experiments was an anti-gamma-delta TCR antibody. The study found dominant NKG2C+ clonotypes at roughly 1.0-7.5% of CD8+ T cells in six donors. Where several donors were concerned, these clonotypes also led the CD3+CD56-NKG2C+ fraction.

This TCR was sampled from a man in his fifties or sixties who received an inactivated influenza vaccine. This specimen was PBMCs from blood, taken on the day of vaccination. The rearrangement uses TRBV11-2 and TRBJ2-7; D might be TRBD2 (5 bases). CDR3 nucleotides: TGTGCCAGCAGCTTAGGAGGGTACCCCTACGAGCAGTACTTC. Translation gives CASSLGGYPYEQYF.